The 30 T cell receptor beta chains reported below all come from one sample, sequenced in a study of cytomegalovirus exposure and HLA in healthy donors. The PCR used 60 Vbeta and 13 Jbeta primers. The assay was immunoSEQ multiplex PCR, and TCRdb's table has in-frame clones only and misses some. Seen here are about 160,000 clones, more than 80% observed once, and the top ten hold 13%. Sequencing used PBMCs. Source of these receptors: a woman between 50 and 59 years old in good health and CMV-seronegative.

This clone was counted once. The V and J genes are TRBV5-1 and TRBJ2-7, with 10 bases identical to TRBD1. V trimming: 3 bases; J trimming: 5 bases; junction bases outside the gene matches: 5. Germline CDR1 and CDR2: SGHRS and YFSETQ. The CDR3 sequence is 14 residues long. CDR3 nucleotides: TGCGCCAGCAGCTGGGGACAGGGGAGGGACGAGCAGTACTTC. This sequence encodes CASSWGQGRDEQYF. Variable domain in full (rest from reference TRBV5-1 and TRBJ2-7): KAGVTQTPRYLIKTRGQQVTLSCSPISGHRSVSWYQQTPGQGLQFLFEYFSETQRNKGNFPGRFSGRQFSNSRSEMNVSTLELGDSALYLCASSWGQGRDEQYFGPGTRLTVT.

The table lists this clone with a few counts. The CDR3 sequence is CASSQGDRAGANVLTF. The CDR3, as DNA: TGCGCCAGCAGCCAGGGTGACAGGGCCGGGGCCAACGTCCTGACTTTC. The chain recombines TRBV4-3 with TRBJ2-6; 7 bases fit TRBD1. CDR3 length: 16 residues. J was trimmed by 4 bases and V by 3 bases; bases with no gene match: 6. Germline values: CDR1 LGHNA, CDR2 YSLEER.

This clone occurred a few times. The V and J genes are TRBV21-1 and TRBJ1-5; no DNA check was done on the table's D call, TRBD1. TRBV21-1 is a pseudogene segment. CDR3 length: 13 residues. CDR3 coding DNA: TGTGCCAGCAAGGGGCAAGACAATCAGCCCCAGCATTTT. Translated: CASKGQDNQPQHF.

The rearrangement links TRBV23-1 to TRBJ2-7; 9 nucleotides agree with TRBD1. TRBV23-1 has ORF status, its function being uncertain. The J segment lost 2 bases and the V segment lost 9 bases, leaving 8 bases of the junction unmatched. The CDR3 is 14 amino acids. The CDR3 sequence: CARGRDRETYEQYF. The CDR3 nucleotides read TGCGCCAGAGGCCGGGACAGGGAAACCTACGAGCAGTACTTC.

The rearrangement links TRBV18 to TRBJ2-5; the D is unclear. Trimming left V 0 bases short and J 2 bases short, with 4 bases between. From germline, CDR1 is KGHSH and CDR2 LQKENI. The length of the CDR3 is 13 residues. The CDR3 DNA reads TGTGCCAGCTCACCACCGTCACAAGAGACCCAGTACTTC. Its protein is CASSPPSQETQYF.

V usage is TRBV4-3 and J usage is TRBJ1-4; D gene uncertain. V lost 4 bases and J 8 bases, leaving 17 bases between the germline ends. Germline V gene lookup returns CDR1 LGHNA and CDR2 YSLEER. CDR3 length: 15 residues. The CDR3 spells CASSRPGSSSEKLFF. CDR3 DNA: TGCGCCAGCAGCCGACCGGGTTCATCTAGCGAAAAACTGTTTTTT.

V is TRBV6-1 and J is TRBJ1-5; TRBD1 matches 8 bases. The V gene's germline CDR1 is MNHNS and CDR2 SASEGT. V gave up 5 bases and J gave up 3 bases; unmatched junction bases: 6. The CDR3 spans 15 residues. The CDR3 bases are TGTGCCAGCAGTTCCGGGACAGGCTTCAATCAGCCCCAGCATTTT. This gives the protein CASSSGTGFNQPQHF.

The chain uses TRBV19 and TRBJ2-1; D not resolved. In germline, CDR1 is LNHDA, CDR2 SQIVND (reference sequence). V was shortened by 5 bases and J by 8 bases, with 13 bases between the two germline ends. The CDR3 is made up of 13 amino acids. The CDR3: CASSPLLGHEQFF. CDR3 DNA sequence: TGTGCCAGTAGTCCCCTTCTAGGCCATGAGCAGTTCTTC.

The genes are TRBV18 and TRBJ2-7; 8 nucleotides agree with TRBD1. The CDR3 is 15 amino acids. Germline CDR1 and CDR2: KGHSH and LQKENI. With V trimmed by 5 bases and J by 2 bases, 8 bases remained unmatched. CDR3 DNA sequence: TGTGCCAGCTCAACAGGACAGGGTCCTCCCTACGAGCAGTACTTC. Translated: CASSTGQGPPYEQYF. Supplemented by reference TRBV18 and TRBJ2-7, the full variable domain reads NAGVMQNPRHLVRRRGQEARLRCSPMKGHSHVYWYRQLPEEGLKFMVYLQKENIIDESGMPKERFSAEFPKEGPSILRIQQVVRGDSAAYFCASSTGQGPPYEQYFGPGTRLTVT.

This chain uses TRBV29-1 with TRBJ2-5; 11 bases are shared with TRBD1. CDR1 and CDR2 from the germline V gene are SQVTM and ANQGSEA. This CDR3 has 12 amino acids. V lost 7 bases, J lost 11 bases, and 9 bases stayed unmatched. CDR3: CSAGQGVREQYF. CDR3 nucleotide sequence: TGCAGCGCGGGACAGGGGGTCCGAGAGCAGTACTTC.

This chain uses TRBV28 with TRBJ1-3; TRBD1 matches 12 bases. Looked up from germline, CDR1 is MDHEN and CDR2 is SYDVKM. V dropped 4 bases and J dropped 3; count of bases not matched to a gene: 4. This CDR3 region has 16 residues. The CDR3, as DNA: TGTGCCAGCAGTTGGGGACAGGGGGCGCTTGGAAACACCATATATTTT. Translating gives CASSWGQGALGNTIYF.

V is TRBV19 and J is TRBJ1-2, with D possibly being TRBD1 (5 bases). V shed 4 bases and J shed 0 bases, with 9 bases lying between them. There are 14 residues in the CDR3. CDR1 and CDR2 (germline): LNHDA, SQIVND (reference sequence). The CDR3 nucleotides are TGTGCCAGTAGTAATACAGGAGCTAACTATGGCTACACCTTC. It specifies CASSNTGANYGYTF.

The rearrangement uses TRBV28 and TRBJ1-1, with TRBD1 as a possible D gene (6 bases). Per the germline V gene, CDR1 is MDHEN and CDR2 is SYDVKM. V dropped 7 bases and J dropped 1 base, with 16 bases sitting between them. This CDR3 comprises 15 residues. CDR3 protein: CASISGGRGNTEAFF. As DNA, the CDR3 is TGTGCCAGCATCTCTGGGGGCAGGGGGAACACTGAAGCTTTCTTT.

The CDR3 is CASSLGAWQYF. CDR3 sequence (DNA): TGTGCCAGCAGTTTAGGAGCGTGGCAGTATTTT. This chain links TRBV28 with TRBJ2-3; no reliable D call. V was cut by 2 bases and J by 11 bases, with 8 bases left in between. CDR1 is MDHEN and CDR2 is SYDVKM in the germline V gene. There are 11 residues in the CDR3. Complete variable domain (other parts from reference TRBV28 and TRBJ2-3): DVKVTQSSRYLVKRTGEKVFLECVQDMDHENMFWYRQDPGLGLRLIYFSYDVKMKEKGDIPEGYSVSREKKERFSLILESASTNQTSMYLCASSLGAWQYFGPGTRLTVL.

The V gene is TRBV4-2, the J gene TRBJ2-3; tentative D call: TRBD1 (5 bases). The V end lost 0 bases, the J end lost 4 bases, and 8 bases lay between the germline ends. In germline, CDR1 is LGHNA, CDR2 YNFKEQ. The CDR3 is made up of 14 amino acids. The CDR3 loop reads CASSQDKGADTQYF. The CDR3 region has the DNA TGTGCCAGCAGCCAAGATAAAGGGGCAGATACGCAGTATTTT.

In regard to this clone: Germline is not matched at one junction end, which may reflect a read error. The gene calls are TRBV7-9 and TRBJ1-2; weak D call: TRBD1 (5 bases). Germline values: CDR1 SEHNR, CDR2 FQNEAQ (reference sequence). The length of the CDR3 is 17 residues. The CDR3 sequence is CSSSLLQGGHTNYGYTF. Written as DNA, the CDR3 is TGTTCCAGCAGCTTATTGCAGGGCGGACATACTAACTATGGCTACACCTTC. The full variable domain, completed using reference TRBV7-9 and TRBJ1-2, is DTGVSQNPRHKITKRGQNVTFRCDPISEHNRLYWYRQTLGQGPEFLTYFQNEAQLEKSRLLSDRFSAERPKGSFSTLEIQRTEQGDSAMYLCSSSLLQGGHTNYGYTFGSGTRLTVV.

V gene TRBV19 combines with J gene TRBJ2-7, with 7 bases that match TRBD1. The CDR3 is 16 amino acids. V was pared by 4 bases and J by 6 bases, with 15 bases of the junction left unmatched. CDR1 and CDR2 (germline): LNHDA, SQIVND (reference sequence). The CDR3 region is CASSTSRNGQEVEQYF. For the CDR3, the DNA is TGTGCCAGTAGTACAAGCCGGAACGGACAGGAGGTCGAGCAGTACTTC.

The V and J genes are TRBV4-2 and TRBJ1-2; no clear D gene. V was clipped by 5 bases and J by 6 bases, with 19 bases between them. This CDR3 is built from 15 residues. The V gene's germline CDR1 is LGHNA and CDR2 YNFKEQ. CDR3: CASSFGAGPLNGYTF. The CDR3 DNA sequence: TGTGCCAGCAGCTTCGGTGCAGGCCCCTTGAATGGCTACACCTTC.

The V call is TRBV19, the J call TRBJ1-3; perhaps TRBD1 as D (6 bases). Germline lookup yields CDR1 LNHDA and CDR2 SQIVND (reference sequence). This CDR3 region has 13 residues. V was shortened by 5 bases and J by 4 bases, with 9 bases between the two germline ends. CDR3 coding DNA: TGTGCCAGTAGTGCCGGACAGGGAAACACCATATATTTT. Residues: CASSAGQGNTIYF.

This clone appeared a few times. The chain joins TRBV7-2 to TRBJ1-6; perhaps TRBD1 as D (5 bases). From germline, CDR1 is SGHTA and CDR2 FQGNSA. V lost 3 bases to trimming and J lost 4 bases, with 10 bases between them. The CDR3 contains 15 residues. CDR3 loop: CASSLQGGYNSPLHF. Written as DNA, the CDR3 is TGTGCCAGCAGCTTGCAGGGAGGTTATAATTCACCCCTCCACTTT. Full variable domain (missing parts from reference TRBV7-2 and TRBJ1-6): GAGVSQSPSNKVTEKGKDVELRCDPISGHTALYWYRQSLGQGLEFLIYFQGNSAPDKSGLPSDRFSAERTGGSVSTLTIQRTQQEDSAVYLCASSLQGGYNSPLHFGNGTRLTVT.

This chain links TRBV7-2 with TRBJ1-2, with TRBD1 as a possible D gene (5 bases). The ends were cut back, 1 base at V and 12 bases at J, with 18 bases in the middle. The CDR3 extends over 14 amino acids. The germline V gene has CDR1 SGHTA and CDR2 FQGNSA. The CDR3 coding sequence is TGTGCCAGCAGCTTAGAGTGGGGCCGCTCATACCACACCTTC. Translating gives CASSLEWGRSYHTF.

V gene TRBV11-2 combines with J gene TRBJ1-2; D call uncertain. Germline loops: CDR1 SGHAT, CDR2 FQNNGV. CDR3 length: 13 amino acids. V gave up 1 base and J gave up 8 bases, with 11 bases separating them. The CDR3 loop is CASSLVPQAGYTF. The CDR3 DNA follows: TGTGCCAGCAGCTTAGTACCCCAAGCAGGCTACACCTTC.

V gene TRBV7-2 combines with J gene TRBJ1-1; D is ambiguous. Trimming took 2 bases from V and 0 from J, leaving 4 bases between them. There are 13 residues in the CDR3. Germline CDR1 SGHTA, CDR2 FQGNSA. The CDR3 DNA reads as TGTGCCAGCAGCTTACAGGTGAACACTGAAGCTTTCTTT. Translation: CASSLQVNTEAFF.

The chain recombines TRBV7-2 with TRBJ2-7; TRBD2 aligns across 7 bases. The CDR3 contains 14 residues. Unmatched junction bases numbered 11, after V lost 5 bases and J lost 7 bases. The germline gives CDR1 SGHTA, CDR2 FQGNSA. CDR3 coding DNA: TGTGCCAGCAGCCCTCGGATCGGAGCGGGAGAGCAGTACTTC. Its translation is CASSPRIGAGEQYF.

The chain employs TRBV5-6 and TRBJ2-5; D is perhaps TRBD1 (5 bases). The germline V gene encodes CDR1 SGHDT and CDR2 YYEEEE. The CDR3 is 14 residues long. Trimming took 3 bases from V and 4 from J, leaving 13 bases between them. The CDR3 region has the DNA TGTGCCAGCAGCTCCTACCCCAGGGTAGAGACCCAGTACTTC. The encoded protein is CASSSYPRVETQYF. The variable domain in full, with the rest retrieved from reference TRBV5-6 and TRBJ2-5, is DAGVTQSPTHLIKTRGQQVTLRCSPKSGHDTVSWYQQALGQGPQFIFQYYEEEERQRGNFPDRFSGHQFPNYSSELNVNALLLGDSALYLCASSSYPRVETQYFGPGTRLLVL.

The chain recombines TRBV7-2 with TRBJ1-2; TRBD1 agrees at 8 bases. V shed 1 base, J shed 13 bases, and the junction held 14 bases outside the gene matches. The germline gives CDR1 SGHTA, CDR2 FQGNSA. The CDR3 spans 15 residues. The CDR3 sequence: CASSLVTGAASPSTF. The CDR3 DNA reads TGTGCCAGCAGCTTAGTGACAGGGGCTGCAAGTCCCTCCACCTTC.

This clone was seen a few times. The gene calls are TRBV11-2 and TRBJ2-3; 9 nucleotides agree with TRBD2. Germline CDR1 and CDR2: SGHAT and FQNNGV. Trimming took 5 bases from V and 4 from J; bases not matched to a gene: 7. The CDR3 length is 15 residues. CDR3 loop: CASSRGAGGADTQYF. DNA for the CDR3: TGTGCCAGCAGCCGTGGTGCGGGGGGGGCAGATACGCAGTATTTT.

This clone was seen a single time. The CDR3 loop reads CASSLGDRDGNTIYF. DNA of the CDR3: TGCGCCAGCAGCTTGGGGGACAGGGATGGAAACACCATATATTTT. This chain uses TRBV5-1 with TRBJ1-3, with 9 nucleotides matching TRBD1. The length of the CDR3 is 15 residues. Germline assignment: CDR1 SGHRS and CDR2 YFSETQ. Unmatched junction bases numbered 1, after V lost 0 bases and J lost 3 bases.

The V gene is TRBV4-1, the J gene TRBJ2-7; 7 nucleotides align to TRBD2. The CDR3 has 16 amino acids. V trimming: 2 bases; J trimming: 1 base; junction bases outside the gene matches: 8. Germline V gene lookup returns CDR1 MGHRA and CDR2 YSYEKL. CDR3 region: CASSQHQAGPSYEQYF. CDR3 in DNA: TGCGCCAGCAGCCAACACCAAGCGGGGCCGTCCTACGAGCAGTACTTC.

This clone has more than one count but fewer than ten. The rearrangement links TRBV7-9 to TRBJ1-5; TRBD1 matches 7 bases. The CDR3 is 14 residues long. Per the germline V gene, CDR1 is SEHNR and CDR2 is FQNEAQ (reference sequence). V lost 2 bases and J lost 5; bases outside the gene matches: 3. CDR3 DNA: TGTGCCAGCAGCTTAACAACAGGGGATCAGCCCCAGCATTTT. Protein product: CASSLTTGDQPQHF.